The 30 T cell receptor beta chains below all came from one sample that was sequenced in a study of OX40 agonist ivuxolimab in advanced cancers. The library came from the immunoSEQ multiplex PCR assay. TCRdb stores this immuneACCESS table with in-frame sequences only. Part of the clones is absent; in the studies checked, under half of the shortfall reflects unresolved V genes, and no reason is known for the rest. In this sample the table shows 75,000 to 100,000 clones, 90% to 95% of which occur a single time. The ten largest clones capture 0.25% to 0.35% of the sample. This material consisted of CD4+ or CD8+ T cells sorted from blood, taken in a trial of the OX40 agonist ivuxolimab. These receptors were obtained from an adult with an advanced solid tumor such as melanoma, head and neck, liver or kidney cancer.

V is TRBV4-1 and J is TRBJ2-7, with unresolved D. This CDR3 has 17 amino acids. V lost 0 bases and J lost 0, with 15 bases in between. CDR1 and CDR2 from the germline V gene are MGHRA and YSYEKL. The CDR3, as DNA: TGCGCCAGCAGCCAAGATCAAAGCAGAATTAGCTCCTACGAGCAGTACTTC. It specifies CASSQDQSRISSYEQYF.

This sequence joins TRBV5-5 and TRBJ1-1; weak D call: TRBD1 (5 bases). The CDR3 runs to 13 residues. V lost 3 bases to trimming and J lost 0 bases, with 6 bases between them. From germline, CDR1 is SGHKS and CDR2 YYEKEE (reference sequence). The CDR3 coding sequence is TGTGCCAGCAGCTGGGACCTGAACACTGAAGCTTTCTTT. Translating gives CASSWDLNTEAFF.

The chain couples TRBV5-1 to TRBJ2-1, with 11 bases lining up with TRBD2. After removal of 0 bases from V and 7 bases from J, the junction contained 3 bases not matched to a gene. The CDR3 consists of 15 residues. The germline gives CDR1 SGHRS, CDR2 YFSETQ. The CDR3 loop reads CASSLELAGVNEQFF. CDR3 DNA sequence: TGCGCCAGCAGCTTGGAACTAGCGGGAGTTAATGAGCAGTTCTTC.

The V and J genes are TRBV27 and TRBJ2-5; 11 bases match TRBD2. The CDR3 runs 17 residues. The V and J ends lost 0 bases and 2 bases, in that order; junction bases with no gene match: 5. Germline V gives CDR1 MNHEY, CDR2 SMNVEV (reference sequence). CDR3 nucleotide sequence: TGTGCCAGCAGTTTATCGGTGCGACTAGCGGGGCAAGAGACCCAGTACTTC. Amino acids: CASSLSVRLAGQETQYF.

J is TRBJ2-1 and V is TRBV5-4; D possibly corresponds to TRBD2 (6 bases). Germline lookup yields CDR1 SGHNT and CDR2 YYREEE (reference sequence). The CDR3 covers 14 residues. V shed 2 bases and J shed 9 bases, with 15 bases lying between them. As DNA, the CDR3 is TGTGCCAGCAGCTTAAGGTCGGAGGGAGGTGAGCAGTTCTTC. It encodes CASSLRSEGGEQFF.

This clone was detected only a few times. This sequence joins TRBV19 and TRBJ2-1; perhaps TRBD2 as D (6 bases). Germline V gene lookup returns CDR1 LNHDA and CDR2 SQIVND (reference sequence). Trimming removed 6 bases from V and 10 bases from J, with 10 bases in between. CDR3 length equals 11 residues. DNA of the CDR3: TGTGCCAGTAGACTAGCTGCCGAGCAGTTCTTC. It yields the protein CASRLAAEQFF.

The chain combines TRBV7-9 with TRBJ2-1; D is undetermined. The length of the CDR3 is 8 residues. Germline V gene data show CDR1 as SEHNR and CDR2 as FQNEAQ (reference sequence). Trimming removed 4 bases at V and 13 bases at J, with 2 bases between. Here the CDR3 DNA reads TGTGCCAGCAGCTCCCAGTTCTTC. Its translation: CASSSQFF.

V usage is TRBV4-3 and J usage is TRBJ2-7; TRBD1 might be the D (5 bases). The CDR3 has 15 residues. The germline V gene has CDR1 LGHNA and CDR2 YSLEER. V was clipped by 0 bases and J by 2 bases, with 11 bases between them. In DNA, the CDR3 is TGCGCCAGCAGCCAAGACTTGAAGGGGACCTACGAGCAGTACTTC. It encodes CASSQDLKGTYEQYF.

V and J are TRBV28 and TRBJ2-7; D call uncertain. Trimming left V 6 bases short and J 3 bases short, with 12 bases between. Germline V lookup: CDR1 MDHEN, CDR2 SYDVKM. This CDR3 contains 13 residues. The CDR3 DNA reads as TGTGCCAGCAGCCCCCCGCCGCTCTACGAGCAGTACTTC. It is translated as CASSPPPLYEQYF.

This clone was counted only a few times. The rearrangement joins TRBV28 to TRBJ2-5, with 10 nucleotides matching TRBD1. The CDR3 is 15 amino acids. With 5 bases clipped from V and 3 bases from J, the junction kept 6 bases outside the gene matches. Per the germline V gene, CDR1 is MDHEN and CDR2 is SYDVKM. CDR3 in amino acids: CASSAHGTGEETQYF. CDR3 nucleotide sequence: TGTGCCAGCAGTGCCCACGGGACAGGGGAAGAGACCCAGTACTTC.

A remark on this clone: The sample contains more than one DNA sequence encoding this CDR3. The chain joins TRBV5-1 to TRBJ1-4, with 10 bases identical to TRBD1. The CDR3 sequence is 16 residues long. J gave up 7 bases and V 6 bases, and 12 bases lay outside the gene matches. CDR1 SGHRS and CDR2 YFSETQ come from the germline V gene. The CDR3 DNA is TGCGCCAGCACCTCAACCGGACAGGGGGTTGGTGAAAAACTGTTTTTT. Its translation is CASTSTGQGVGEKLFF.

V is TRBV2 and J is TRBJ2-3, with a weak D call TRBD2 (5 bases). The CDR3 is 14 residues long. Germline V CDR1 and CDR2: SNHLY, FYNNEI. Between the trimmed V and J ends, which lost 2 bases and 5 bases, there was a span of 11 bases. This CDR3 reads CASSENSVGDTQYF. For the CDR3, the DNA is TGTGCCAGCAGTGAAAATAGCGTGGGAGATACGCAGTATTTT.

In DNA, the CDR3 is TGTGCCAGCAGCTTCAGCCTCGGACAGGGAGAGACCCAGTACTTC. It yields the protein CASSFSLGQGETQYF. This chain connects TRBV7-2 to TRBJ2-5; 8 nucleotides match TRBD1. CDR3 length equals 15 residues. V lost 3 bases and J lost 4; bases outside the gene matches: 7. CDR1 is SGHTA and CDR2 is FQGNSA in the germline V gene.

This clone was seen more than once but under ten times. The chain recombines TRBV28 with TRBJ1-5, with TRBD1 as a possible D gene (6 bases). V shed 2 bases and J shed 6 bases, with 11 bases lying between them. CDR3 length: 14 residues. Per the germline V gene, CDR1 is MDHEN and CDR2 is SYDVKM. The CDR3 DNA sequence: TGTGCCAGCAGTTTAGGAGGGGGGATTCAGCCCCAGCATTTT. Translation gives CASSLGGGIQPQHF. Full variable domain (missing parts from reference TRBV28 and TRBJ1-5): DVKVTQSSRYLVKRTGEKVFLECVQDMDHENMFWYRQDPGLGLRLIYFSYDVKMKEKGDIPEGYSVSREKKERFSLILESASTNQTSMYLCASSLGGGIQPQHFGDGTRLSIL.

Written as DNA, the CDR3 is TGTGCCAGCAGCTGGGGACACAGAGAGACCCAGTACTTC. It translates to CASSWGHRETQYF. The V call is TRBV11-2, the J call TRBJ2-5; D may be TRBD1 (6 bases). V lost 4 bases and J 4 bases, leaving 10 bases between the germline ends. Looked up from germline, CDR1 is SGHAT and CDR2 is FQNNGV. The CDR3 totals 13 residues.

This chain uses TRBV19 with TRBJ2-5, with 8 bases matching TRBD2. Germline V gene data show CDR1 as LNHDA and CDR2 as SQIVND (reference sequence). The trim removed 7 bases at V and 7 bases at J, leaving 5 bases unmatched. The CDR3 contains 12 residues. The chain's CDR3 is CASTAAGGTQYF. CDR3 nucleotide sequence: TGTGCCAGTACGGCCGCGGGAGGGACCCAGTACTTC.

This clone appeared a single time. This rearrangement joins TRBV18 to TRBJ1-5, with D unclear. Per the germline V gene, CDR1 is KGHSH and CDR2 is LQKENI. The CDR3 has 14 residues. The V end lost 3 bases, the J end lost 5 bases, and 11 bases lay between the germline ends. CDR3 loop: CASSPTGLDQPQHF. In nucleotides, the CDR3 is TGTGCCAGCTCACCGACGGGGTTGGATCAGCCCCAGCATTTT.

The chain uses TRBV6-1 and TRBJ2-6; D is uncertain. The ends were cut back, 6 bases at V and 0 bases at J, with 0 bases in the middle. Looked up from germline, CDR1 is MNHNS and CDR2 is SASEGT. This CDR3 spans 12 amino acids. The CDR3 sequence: CASSSGANVLTF. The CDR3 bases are TGTGCCAGCAGCTCTGGGGCCAACGTCCTGACTTTC.

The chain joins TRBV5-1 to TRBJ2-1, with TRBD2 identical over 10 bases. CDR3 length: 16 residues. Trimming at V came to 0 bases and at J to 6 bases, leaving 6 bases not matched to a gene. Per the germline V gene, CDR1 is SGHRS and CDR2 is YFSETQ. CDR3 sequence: CASSLESGRAGNEQFF. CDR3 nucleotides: TGCGCCAGCAGCTTGGAAAGCGGGAGGGCAGGCAATGAGCAGTTCTTC.

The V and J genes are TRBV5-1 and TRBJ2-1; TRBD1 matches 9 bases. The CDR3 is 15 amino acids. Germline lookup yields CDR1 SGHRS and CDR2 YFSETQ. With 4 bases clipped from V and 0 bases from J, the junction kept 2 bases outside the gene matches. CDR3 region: CASSKGQGSYNEQFF. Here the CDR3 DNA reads TGCGCCAGCAGCAAGGGACAGGGCTCCTACAATGAGCAGTTCTTC.

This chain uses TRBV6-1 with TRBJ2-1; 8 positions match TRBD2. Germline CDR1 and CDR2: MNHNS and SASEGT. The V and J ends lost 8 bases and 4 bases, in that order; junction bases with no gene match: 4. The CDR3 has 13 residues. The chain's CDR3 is CASRSGKYNEQFF. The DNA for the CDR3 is TGTGCCAGCCGTAGCGGGAAATACAATGAGCAGTTCTTC.

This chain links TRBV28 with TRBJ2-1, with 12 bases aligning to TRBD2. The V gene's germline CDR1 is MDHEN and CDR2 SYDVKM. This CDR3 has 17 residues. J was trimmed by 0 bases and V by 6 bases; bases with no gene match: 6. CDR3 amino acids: CASRYTTSGSSYNEQFF. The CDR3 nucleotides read TGTGCCAGCAGGTACACGACTAGCGGGAGCTCCTACAATGAGCAGTTCTTC.

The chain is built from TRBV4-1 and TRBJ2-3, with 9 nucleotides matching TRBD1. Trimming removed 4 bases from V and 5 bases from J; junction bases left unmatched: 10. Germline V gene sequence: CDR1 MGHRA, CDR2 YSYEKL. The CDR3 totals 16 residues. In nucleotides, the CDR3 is TGCGCCAGCAGCCTCGACAACAGGGGGCTGGGAGATACGCAGTATTTT. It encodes CASSLDNRGLGDTQYF.

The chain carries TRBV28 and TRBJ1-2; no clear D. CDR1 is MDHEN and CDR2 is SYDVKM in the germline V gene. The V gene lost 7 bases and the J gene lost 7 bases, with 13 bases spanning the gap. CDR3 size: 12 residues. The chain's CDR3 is CASTTLQVGYTF. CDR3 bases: TGTGCCAGCACAACTCTCCAGGTTGGCTACACCTTC.

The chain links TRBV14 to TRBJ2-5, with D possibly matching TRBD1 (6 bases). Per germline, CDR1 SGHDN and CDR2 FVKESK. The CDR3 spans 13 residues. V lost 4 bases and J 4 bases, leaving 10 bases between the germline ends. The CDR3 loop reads CASSPGDRETQYF. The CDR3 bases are TGTGCCAGCAGCCCAGGGGACCGAGAGACCCAGTACTTC.

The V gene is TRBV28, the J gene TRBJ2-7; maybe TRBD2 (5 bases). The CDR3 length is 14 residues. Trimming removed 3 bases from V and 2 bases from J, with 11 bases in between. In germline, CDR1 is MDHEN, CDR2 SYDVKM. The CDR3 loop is CASSFPRVPYEQYF. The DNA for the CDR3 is TGTGCCAGCAGTTTTCCGAGGGTCCCCTACGAGCAGTACTTC.

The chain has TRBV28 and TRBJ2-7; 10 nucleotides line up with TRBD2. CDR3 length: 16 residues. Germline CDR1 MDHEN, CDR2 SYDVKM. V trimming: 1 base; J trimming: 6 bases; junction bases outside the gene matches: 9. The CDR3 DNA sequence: TGTGCCAGCAGTTTATCGGGACTAGCGAGTGATGCCGAGCAGTACTTC. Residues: CASSLSGLASDAEQYF. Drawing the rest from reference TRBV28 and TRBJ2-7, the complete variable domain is DVKVTQSSRYLVKRTGEKVFLECVQDMDHENMFWYRQDPGLGLRLIYFSYDVKMKEKGDIPEGYSVSREKKERFSLILESASTNQTSMYLCASSLSGLASDAEQYFGPGTRLTVT.

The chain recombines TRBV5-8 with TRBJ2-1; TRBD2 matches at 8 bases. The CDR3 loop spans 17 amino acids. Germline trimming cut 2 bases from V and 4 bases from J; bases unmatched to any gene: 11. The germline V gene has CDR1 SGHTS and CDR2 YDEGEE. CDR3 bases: TGTGCCAGCAGCTTAGCATTAATAGCGGGAACGTACAATGAGCAGTTCTTC. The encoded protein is CASSLALIAGTYNEQFF.

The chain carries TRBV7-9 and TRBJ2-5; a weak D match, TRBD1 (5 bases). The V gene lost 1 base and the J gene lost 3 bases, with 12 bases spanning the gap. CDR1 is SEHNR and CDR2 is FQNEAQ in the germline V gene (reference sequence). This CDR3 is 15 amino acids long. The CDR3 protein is CASSLDLSGKETQYF. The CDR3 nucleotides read TGTGCCAGCAGCTTAGACCTGTCAGGGAAAGAGACCCAGTACTTC.

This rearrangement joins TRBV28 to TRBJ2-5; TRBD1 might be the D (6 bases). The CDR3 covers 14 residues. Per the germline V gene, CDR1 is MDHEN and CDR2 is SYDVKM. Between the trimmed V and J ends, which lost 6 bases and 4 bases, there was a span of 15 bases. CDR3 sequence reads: CASSQTGLGETQYF. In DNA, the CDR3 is TGTGCCAGCAGCCAAACAGGGTTGGGAGAGACCCAGTACTTC.